This TCR beta chain came from a study of cytomegalovirus exposure and HLA in healthy donors. Study results and caveats: HLA restriction was apparent for most CMV-associated TCR beta chains in a later analysis. An analysis was carried out at a later point. It showed that HLA-associated TCR beta chains were more clonally expanded than equally common non-associated chains. In a later analysis, DRB1 alleles had the most associated TCRs; HLA-C alleles the fewest.

Germline values: CDR1 MDHEN, CDR2 SYDVKM. CDR3 length: 11 amino acids. Of note for this clone: Its antigen is not known. At one boundary the junction diverges from the germline segment, which might be a read error.

PCR involved 60 Vbeta and 13 Jbeta primers. In the source study's methods: There were around 78 million unique TCR beta chains by a later count, and about 12 million of them were shared. Clones were sequenced by immunoSEQ multiplex PCR, and TCRdb holds only the in-frame ones, with some missing. That table is the source of V, J and clone size, and D and trimming were worked out from the DNA. Of about 61,000 clones in the sample, approximately 88% were seen once. V and J are TRBV28 and TRBJ2-7; 9 bases are shared with TRBD2. The clonotype originates from a young man in good health and CMV-seropositive. Sequences were obtained from PBMCs. The CDR3 sequence is CASSPHSGSDF. CDR3 nucleotides: TGTGCCAGCAGTCCCCATAGCGGGAGTGACTTC.